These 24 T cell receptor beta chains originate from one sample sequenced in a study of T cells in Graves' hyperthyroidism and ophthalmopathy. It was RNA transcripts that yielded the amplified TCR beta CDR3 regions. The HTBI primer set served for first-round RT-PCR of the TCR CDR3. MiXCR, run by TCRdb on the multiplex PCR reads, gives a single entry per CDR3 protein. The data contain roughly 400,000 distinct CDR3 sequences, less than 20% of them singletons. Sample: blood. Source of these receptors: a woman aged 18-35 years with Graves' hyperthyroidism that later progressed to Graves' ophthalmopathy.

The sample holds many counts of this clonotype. The chain's CDR3 is CSVVKFGPSLNTEAFF. CDR3 nucleotide sequence: TGCAGCGTTGTTAAGTTTGGGCCATCATTGAACACTGAAGCTTTCTTT. The V and J genes are TRBV29-1 and TRBJ1-1; D gene uncertain. Germline assignment: CDR1 SQVTM and CDR2 ANQGSEA. The V and J ends lost 4 bases and 0 bases respectively, with 18 bases between them. The CDR3 loop spans 16 amino acids.

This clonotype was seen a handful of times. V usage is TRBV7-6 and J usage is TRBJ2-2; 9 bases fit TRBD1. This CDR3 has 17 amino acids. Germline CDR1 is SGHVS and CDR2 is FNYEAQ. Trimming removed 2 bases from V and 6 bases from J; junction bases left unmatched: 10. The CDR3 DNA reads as TGTGCCAGCAGCTTATCGAGCACAGGGGGCAGCCCCGGGGAGCTGTTTTTT. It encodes CASSLSSTGGSPGELFF.

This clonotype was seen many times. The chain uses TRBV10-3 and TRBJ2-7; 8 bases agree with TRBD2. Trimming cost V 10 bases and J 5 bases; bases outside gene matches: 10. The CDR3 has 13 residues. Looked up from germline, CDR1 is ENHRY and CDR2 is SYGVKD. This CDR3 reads CATLGLGRNEQYF. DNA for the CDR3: TGTGCCACCCTGGGACTAGGTAGAAACGAGCAGTACTTC.

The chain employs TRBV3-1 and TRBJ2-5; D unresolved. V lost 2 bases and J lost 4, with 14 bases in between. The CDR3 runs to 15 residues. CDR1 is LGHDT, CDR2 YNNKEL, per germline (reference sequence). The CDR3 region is CASSQWAGVRETQYF. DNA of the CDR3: TGTGCCAGCAGCCAATGGGCCGGCGTAAGAGAGACCCAGTACTTC.

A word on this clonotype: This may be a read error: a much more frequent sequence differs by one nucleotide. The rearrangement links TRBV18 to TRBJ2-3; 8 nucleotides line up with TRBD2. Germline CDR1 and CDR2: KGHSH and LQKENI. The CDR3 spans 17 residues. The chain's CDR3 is CASSPRAGGPSTDTRYF. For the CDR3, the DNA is TGTGCCAGCTCACCAAGGGCGGGAGGCCCCAGCACAGATACGCGGTATTTT.

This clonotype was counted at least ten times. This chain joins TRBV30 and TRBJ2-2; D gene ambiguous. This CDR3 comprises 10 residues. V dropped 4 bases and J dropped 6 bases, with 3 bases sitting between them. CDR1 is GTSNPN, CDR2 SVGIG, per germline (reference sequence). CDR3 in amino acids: CAWMAGELFF. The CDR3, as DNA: TGTGCCTGGATGGCCGGGGAGCTGTTTTTT.

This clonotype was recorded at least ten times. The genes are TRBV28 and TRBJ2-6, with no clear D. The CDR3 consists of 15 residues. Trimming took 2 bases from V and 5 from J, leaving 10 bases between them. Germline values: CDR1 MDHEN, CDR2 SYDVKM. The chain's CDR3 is CASSLSLPRANVLTF. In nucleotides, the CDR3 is TGTGCCAGCAGTTTAAGCCTCCCAAGGGCCAACGTCCTGACTTTC.

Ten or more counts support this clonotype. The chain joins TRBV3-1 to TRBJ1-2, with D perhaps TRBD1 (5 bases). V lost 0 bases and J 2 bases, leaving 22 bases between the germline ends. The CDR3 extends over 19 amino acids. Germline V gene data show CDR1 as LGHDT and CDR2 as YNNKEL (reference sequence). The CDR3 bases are TGTGCCAGCAGCCAAGAGGGATGGCTTAAGGGGACGGACAACTATGGCTACACCTTC. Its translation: CASSQEGWLKGTDNYGYTF.

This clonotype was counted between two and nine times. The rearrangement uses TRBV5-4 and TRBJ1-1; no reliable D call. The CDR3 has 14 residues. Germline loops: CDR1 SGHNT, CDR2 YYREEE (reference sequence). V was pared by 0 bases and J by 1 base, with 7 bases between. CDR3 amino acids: CASSLAPANTEAFF. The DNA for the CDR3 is TGTGCCAGCAGCTTGGCGCCAGCGAACACTGAAGCTTTCTTT.

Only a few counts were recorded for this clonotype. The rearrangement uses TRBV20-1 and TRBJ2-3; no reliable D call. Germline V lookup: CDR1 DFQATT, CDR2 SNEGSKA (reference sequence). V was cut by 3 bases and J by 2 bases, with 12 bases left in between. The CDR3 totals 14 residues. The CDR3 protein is CSARVPLFTDTQYF. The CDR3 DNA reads TGCAGTGCTAGGGTCCCCCTTTTCACAGATACGCAGTATTTT.

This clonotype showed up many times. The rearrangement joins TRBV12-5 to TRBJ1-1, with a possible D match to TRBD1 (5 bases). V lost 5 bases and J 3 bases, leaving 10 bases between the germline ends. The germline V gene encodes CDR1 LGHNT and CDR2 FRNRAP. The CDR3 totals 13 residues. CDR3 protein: CASGLGHYTEAFF. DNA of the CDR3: TGTGCTAGTGGTCTTGGACATTACACTGAAGCTTTCTTT.

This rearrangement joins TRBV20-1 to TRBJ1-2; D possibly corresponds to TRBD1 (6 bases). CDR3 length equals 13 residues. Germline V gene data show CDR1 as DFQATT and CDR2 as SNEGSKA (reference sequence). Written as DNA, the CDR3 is TGCAACACCGATATGGGGGGCCACTATGGCTACACCTTC. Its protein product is CNTDMGGHYGYTF.

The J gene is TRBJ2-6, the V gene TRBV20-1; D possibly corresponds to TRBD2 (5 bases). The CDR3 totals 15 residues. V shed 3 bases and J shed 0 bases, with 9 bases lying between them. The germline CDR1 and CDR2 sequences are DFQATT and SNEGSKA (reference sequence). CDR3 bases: TGCAGTGCTAGGAGAGGGTCCTCTGGGGCCAACGTCCTGACTTTC. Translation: CSARRGSSGANVLTF.

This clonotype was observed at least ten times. The CDR3 DNA is TGTGCCAGCAGCCCCTCACGAGCGGTACTCACAGATACGCAGTATTTT. Protein product: CASSPSRAVLTDTQYF. The chain recombines TRBV7-9 with TRBJ2-3, with D tentatively TRBD2 (5 bases). The germline V gene has CDR1 SEHNR and CDR2 FQNEAQ (reference sequence). V was trimmed by 5 bases and J by 2 bases, leaving 17 bases between them. This CDR3 region has 16 residues.

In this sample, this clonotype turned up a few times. CDR3 nucleotide sequence: TGTGCCAGCAGCTCCGGCGGGAGTATCTACGAGCAGTACTTC. This codes for CASSSGGSIYEQYF. The J gene is TRBJ2-7, the V gene TRBV27; TRBD2 agrees at 7 bases. CDR3 length: 14 amino acids. The ends lost 6 bases at V and 3 bases at J; junction bases unmatched: 8. Germline-derived CDR1 and CDR2 are MNHEY and SMNVEV (reference sequence).

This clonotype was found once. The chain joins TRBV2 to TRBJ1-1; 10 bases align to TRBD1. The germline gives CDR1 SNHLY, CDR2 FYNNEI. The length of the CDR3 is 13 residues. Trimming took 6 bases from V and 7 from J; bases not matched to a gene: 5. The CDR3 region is CASRDRGEGEAFF. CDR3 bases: TGTGCCAGCAGGGACAGGGGGGAAGGTGAAGCTTTCTTT.

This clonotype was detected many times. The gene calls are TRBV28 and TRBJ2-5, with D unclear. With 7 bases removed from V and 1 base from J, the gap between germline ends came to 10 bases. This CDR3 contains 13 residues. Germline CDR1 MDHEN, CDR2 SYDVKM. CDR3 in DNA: TGTGCCAGCACCCCCCAAGCCCAAGAGACCCAGTACTTC. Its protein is CASTPQAQETQYF. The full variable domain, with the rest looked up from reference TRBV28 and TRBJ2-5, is DVKVTQSSRYLVKRTGEKVFLECVQDMDHENMFWYRQDPGLGLRLIYFSYDVKMKEKGDIPEGYSVSREKKERFSLILESASTNQTSMYLCASTPQAQETQYFGPGTRLLVL.

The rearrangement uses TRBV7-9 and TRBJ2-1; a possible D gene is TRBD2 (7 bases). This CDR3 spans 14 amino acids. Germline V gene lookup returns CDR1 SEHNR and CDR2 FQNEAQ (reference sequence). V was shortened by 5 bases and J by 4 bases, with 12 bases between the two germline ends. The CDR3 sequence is CASSGGDTYNEQFF. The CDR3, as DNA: TGTGCCAGCAGCGGGGGGGACACATACAATGAGCAGTTCTTC.

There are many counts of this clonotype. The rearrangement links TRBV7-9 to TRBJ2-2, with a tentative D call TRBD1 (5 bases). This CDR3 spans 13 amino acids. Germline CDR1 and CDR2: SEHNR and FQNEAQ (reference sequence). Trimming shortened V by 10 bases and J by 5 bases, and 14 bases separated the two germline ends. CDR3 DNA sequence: TGTGCCAATGGGGCTCAGGAGACCGGGGAGCTGTTTTTT. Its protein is CANGAQETGELFF.

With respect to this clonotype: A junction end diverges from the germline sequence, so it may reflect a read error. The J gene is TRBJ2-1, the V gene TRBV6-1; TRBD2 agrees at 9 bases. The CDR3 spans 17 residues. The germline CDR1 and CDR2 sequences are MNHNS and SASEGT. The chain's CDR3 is CASSDEKVAGGVNEQFF. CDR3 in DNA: TGTGCTAGCAGTGATGAAAAAGTGGCGGGAGGGGTCAATGAGCAGTTCTTC.

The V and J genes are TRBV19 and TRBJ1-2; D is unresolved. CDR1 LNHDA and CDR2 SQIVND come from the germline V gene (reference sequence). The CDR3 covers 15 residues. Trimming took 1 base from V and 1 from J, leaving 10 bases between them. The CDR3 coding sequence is TGTGCCAGTAGTATAGTGGCAGGAGGTAACTATGGCTACACCTTC. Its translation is CASSIVAGGNYGYTF.

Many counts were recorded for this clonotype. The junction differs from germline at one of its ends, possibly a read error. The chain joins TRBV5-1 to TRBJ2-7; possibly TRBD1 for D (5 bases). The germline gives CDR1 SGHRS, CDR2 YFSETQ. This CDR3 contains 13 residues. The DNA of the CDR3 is TGTGCCAGCAGTTTAACAGGCTCCTACGAGCAGTACTTC. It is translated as CASSLTGSYEQYF.

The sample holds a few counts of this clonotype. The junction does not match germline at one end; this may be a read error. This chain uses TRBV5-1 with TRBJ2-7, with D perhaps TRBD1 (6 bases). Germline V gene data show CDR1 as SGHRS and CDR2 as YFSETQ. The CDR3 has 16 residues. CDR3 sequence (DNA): TGCGCCAGCAGATTGGAGCGTGGGACACCCTTGCGCGAGCAGTACTTC. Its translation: CASRLERGTPLREQYF.

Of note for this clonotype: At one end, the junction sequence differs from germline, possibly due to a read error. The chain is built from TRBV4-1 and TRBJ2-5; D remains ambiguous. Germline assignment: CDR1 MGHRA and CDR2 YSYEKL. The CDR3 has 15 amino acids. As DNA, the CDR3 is TGCGCCAACAGCCAAGATATGTTCGGCCGAGAGACCCAGTACTTC. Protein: CANSQDMFGRETQYF.